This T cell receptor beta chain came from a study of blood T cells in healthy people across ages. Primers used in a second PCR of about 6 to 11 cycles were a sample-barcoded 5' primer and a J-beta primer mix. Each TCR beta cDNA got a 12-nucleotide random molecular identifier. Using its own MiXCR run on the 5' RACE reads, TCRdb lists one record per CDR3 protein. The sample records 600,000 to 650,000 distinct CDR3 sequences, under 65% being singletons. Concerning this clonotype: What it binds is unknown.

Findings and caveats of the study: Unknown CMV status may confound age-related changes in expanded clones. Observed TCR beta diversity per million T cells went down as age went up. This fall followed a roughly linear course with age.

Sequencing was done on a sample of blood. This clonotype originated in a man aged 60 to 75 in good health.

The CDR3 loop is CASTPGRLRPDNEQFF. The CDR3 DNA reads as TGCGCCAGCACCCCAGGTCGGTTGAGGCCTGACAATGAGCAGTTCTTC. The rearrangement uses TRBV5-1 and TRBJ2-1, with D unresolved. The germline V gene encodes CDR1 SGHRS and CDR2 YFSETQ. The V end was cut by 6 bases, the J end by 5 bases, with 21 bases between. The CDR3 is 16 residues long.